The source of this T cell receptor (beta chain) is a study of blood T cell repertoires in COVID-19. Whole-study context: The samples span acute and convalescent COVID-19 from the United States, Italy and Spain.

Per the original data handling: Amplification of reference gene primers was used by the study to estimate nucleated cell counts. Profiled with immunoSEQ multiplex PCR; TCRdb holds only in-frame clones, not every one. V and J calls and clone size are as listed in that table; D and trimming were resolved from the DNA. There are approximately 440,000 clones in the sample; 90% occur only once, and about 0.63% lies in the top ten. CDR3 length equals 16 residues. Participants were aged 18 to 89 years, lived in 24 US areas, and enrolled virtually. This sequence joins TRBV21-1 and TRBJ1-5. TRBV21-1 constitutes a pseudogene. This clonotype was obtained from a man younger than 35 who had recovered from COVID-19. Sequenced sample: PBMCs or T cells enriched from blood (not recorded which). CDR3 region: CASTPRGYPGNQPQHF. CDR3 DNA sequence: TGTGCCAGCACACCCCGGGGATACCCGGGGAATCAGCCCCAGCATTTT.